The sequence of this T cell receptor (beta chain) was determined in a study of radiation and T cells in renal cell carcinoma. Time point described: blood 2 weeks post-SBRT. Treatment in this sample: 15 Gy SBRT to primary tumor, nephrectomy 4 weeks later. Germline V lookup: CDR1 SGHAT, CDR2 FQNNGV. This CDR3 contains 15 residues. Trimming took off 0 bases at V and 3 bases at J, with 12 bases between the two ends. Some clones are missing from TCRdb's copy, which holds only in-frame ones; the method was immunoSEQ multiplex PCR. The repertoire holds about 120,000 clones, with roughly four fifths as singletons.

This sample comprised blood, obtained from a patient whose treatment included radiotherapy and nephrectomy. This sequence joins TRBV11-2 and TRBJ2-7; either TRBD1 or TRBD2 may supply D (6 bases each). The sequence came from a woman aged 60-75 years with renal cell carcinoma. CDR3 sequence: CASSLEGGPLYEQYF. The DNA for the CDR3 is TGTGCCAGCAGCTTAGAGGGGGGCCCCCTCTACGAGCAGTACTTC.